Described below is a single TCR beta chain sequence and its context. What it binds is unknown. One entry per CDR3 protein results from TCRdb running MiXCR on the reads. The sample has about 770,000 distinct CDR3 sequences, almost 30% seen once. This CDR3 comprises 10 residues. Looked up from germline, CDR1 is SGHVS and CDR2 is FNYEAQ. The V end was cut by 8 bases, the J end by 4 bases, with 5 bases between. The source of the sample is a study of T cell repertoires in cytomegalovirus infection. For the study at large: Alongside well-studied HLA-B-restricted CMV epitopes, recently identified HLA-C-restricted CMV epitopes were also used. Indications came from public TCR beta signatures; they pointed to CMV infection and to a matching HLA type.

The V call is TRBV7-6, the J call TRBJ2-5, with TRBD2 as a possible D gene (5 bases). The sequenced sample was cultured CD8+ T cells from PBMCs, obtained from culture after CMV antigen stimulation. The TCR comes from a human donor in good health (CMV status not recorded). Some clones in this sample may be carry-over from other donors' samples. CDR3 bases: TGTGCCAGCGAGGGAGAGACCCAGTACTTC. It codes for CASEGETQYF. The full variable domain, completed using reference TRBV7-6 and TRBJ2-5, is GAGVSQSPRYKVTKRGQDVALRCDPISGHVSLYWYRQALGQGPEFLTYFNYEAQQDKSGLPNDRFSAERPEGSISTLTIQRTEQRDSAMYRCASEGETQYFGPGTRLLVL.